What follows is one T cell receptor beta chain and its context. It is unclear where the CDR3 begins or ends on the DNA, so no DNA is shown, and the CDR3 is as TCRdb lists it. The CDR3 sequence runs 14 residues, both termini included. TCRdb re-derived calls from the RACE reads in MiXCR, one entry per CDR3 protein. Of about 80,000 distinct CDR3 sequences in the sample, approximately 8% were seen once. The source of the sample is a study of human T cells and chemical hapten exposure. Time point specified: patch test 1, 2 weeks after DPC sensitization. This sample's treatment: therapeutic diphenylcyclopropenone sensitization with weekly scalp DPC.

This clonotype originated in a woman in her thirties with alopecia areata. Some clones in this sample may be carry-over from other donors' samples. The source material was whole blood, sampled in connection with sensitization to the hapten diphenylcyclopropenone (DPC). The V gene is TRBV12-3 or TRBV12-4, the J gene TRBJ2-7; the listed D gene, TRBD1, was not tested against the DNA. The CDR3 reads CASSSSGQGTEQYF.